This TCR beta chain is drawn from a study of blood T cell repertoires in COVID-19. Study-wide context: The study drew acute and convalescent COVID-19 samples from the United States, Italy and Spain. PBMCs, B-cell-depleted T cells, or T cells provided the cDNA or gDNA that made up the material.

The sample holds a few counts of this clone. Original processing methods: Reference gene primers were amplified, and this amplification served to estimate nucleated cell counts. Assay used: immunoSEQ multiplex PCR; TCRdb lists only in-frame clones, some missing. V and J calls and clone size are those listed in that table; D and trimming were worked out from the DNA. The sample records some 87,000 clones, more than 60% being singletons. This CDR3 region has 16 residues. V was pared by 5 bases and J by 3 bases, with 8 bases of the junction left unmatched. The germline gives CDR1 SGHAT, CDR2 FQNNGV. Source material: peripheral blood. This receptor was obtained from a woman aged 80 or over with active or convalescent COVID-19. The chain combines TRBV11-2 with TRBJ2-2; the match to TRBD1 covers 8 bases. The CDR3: CASSPRTGSDTGELFF. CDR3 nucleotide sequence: TGTGCCAGCAGCCCCCGGACAGGGAGTGACACCGGGGAGCTGTTTTTT.